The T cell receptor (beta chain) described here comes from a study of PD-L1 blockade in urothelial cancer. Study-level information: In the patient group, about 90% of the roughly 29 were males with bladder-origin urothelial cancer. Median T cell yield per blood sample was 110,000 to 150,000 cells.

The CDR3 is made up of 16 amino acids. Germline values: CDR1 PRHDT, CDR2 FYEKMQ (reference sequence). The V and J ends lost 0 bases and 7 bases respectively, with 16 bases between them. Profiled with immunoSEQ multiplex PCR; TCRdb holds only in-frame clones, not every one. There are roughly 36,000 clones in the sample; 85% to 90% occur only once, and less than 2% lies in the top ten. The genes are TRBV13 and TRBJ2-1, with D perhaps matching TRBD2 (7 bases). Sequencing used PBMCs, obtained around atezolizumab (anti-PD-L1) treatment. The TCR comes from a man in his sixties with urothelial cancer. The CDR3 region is CASSLGGGGAQNEQFF. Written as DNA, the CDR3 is TGTGCCAGCAGCTTAGGGGGCGGGGGCGCGCAGAATGAGCAGTTCTTC. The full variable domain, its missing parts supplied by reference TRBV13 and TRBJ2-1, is AAGVIQSPRHLIKEKRETATLKCYPIPRHDTVYWYQQGPGQDPQFLISFYEKMQSDKGSIPDRFSAQQFSDYHSELNMSSLELGDSALYFCASSLGGGGAQNEQFFGPGTRLTVL.